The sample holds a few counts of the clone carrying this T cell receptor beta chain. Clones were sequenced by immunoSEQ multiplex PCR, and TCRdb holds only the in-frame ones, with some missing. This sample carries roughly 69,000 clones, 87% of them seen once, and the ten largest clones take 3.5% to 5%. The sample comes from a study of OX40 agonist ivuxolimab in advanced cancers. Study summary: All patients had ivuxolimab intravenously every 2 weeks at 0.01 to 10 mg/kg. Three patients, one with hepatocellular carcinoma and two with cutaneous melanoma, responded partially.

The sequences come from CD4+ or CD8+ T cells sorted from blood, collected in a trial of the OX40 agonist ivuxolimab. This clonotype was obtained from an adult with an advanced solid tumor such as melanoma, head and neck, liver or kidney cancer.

The DNA of the CDR3 is TGCGCCATCCAAGGCTACACCTTC. Translating gives CAIQGYTF. The gene calls are TRBV5-1 and TRBJ1-2; D is unresolved. There are 8 residues in the CDR3. Germline loops: CDR1 SGHRS, CDR2 YFSETQ. Trimming cost V 9 bases and J 8 bases, with 5 bases left between them.